These T cell receptor beta chains were read from a single sample in a study of cytomegalovirus exposure and HLA in healthy donors. The method was immunoSEQ multiplex PCR; TCRdb's version includes in-frame clones alone and lacks a portion of them. The sample has about 140,000 clones, approximately 78% seen once. Sequencing used PBMCs. The receptors originated from a female donor in good health and CMV-seronegative. CDR3s include the opening cysteine and the closing phenylalanine or tryptophan. The order of the fields is D gene, V gene, J gene, CDR3 protein. A D gene is named only where the DNA matches it firmly.

d_gene: TRBD1; v_gene: TRBV29-1; j_gene: TRBJ1-2; CDR3aa: CSAEGQGYGYTF
d_gene: TRBD1; v_gene: TRBV4-1; j_gene: TRBJ2-2; CDR3aa: CASSQGTGAGELFF
d_gene: TRBD1; v_gene: TRBV7-9; j_gene: TRBJ2-7; CDR3aa: CASSLADRGTYEQYF
d_gene: -; v_gene: TRBV6-6; j_gene: TRBJ1-2; CDR3aa: CASSQTRQVILYGYTF
d_gene: -; v_gene: TRBV27; j_gene: TRBJ1-2; CDR3aa: CARSRQTNYGYTF
d_gene: -; v_gene: TRBV28; j_gene: TRBJ2-7; CDR3aa: CASRGRVGASYEQYF
d_gene: TRBD2; v_gene: TRBV4-1; j_gene: TRBJ2-5; CDR3aa: CASSQEMGLAEETQYF
d_gene: TRBD1; v_gene: TRBV25-1; j_gene: TRBJ1-6; CDR3aa: CASSPTGDNSPLHF
d_gene: -; v_gene: TRBV30; j_gene: TRBJ1-1; CDR3aa: CAQKGGDGTEAFF
d_gene: -; v_gene: TRBV29-1; j_gene: TRBJ2-3; CDR3aa: CSVDGGDTQYF